The next 26 T cell receptor beta chains were all read from a single sample in a study of CD8 T cells in ankylosing spondylitis. MiXCR was run by TCRdb on the 5' RACE reads, yielding one entry per CDR3 protein. This table has 200,000 to 250,000 distinct CDR3 sequences, around a tenth appearing once. Sequencing input: blood, either unsorted or a sorted T cell fraction (not recorded which). These TCRs come from a male donor with ankylosing spondylitis or in good health (not recorded which).

This clonotype was observed at least ten times. The rearrangement joins TRBV20-1 to TRBJ2-2; 8 nucleotides align to TRBD1. The CDR3 runs 15 residues. Losses at the gene ends were 6 bases for V and 7 bases for J; bases not matched to a gene: 13. Per germline, CDR1 DFQATT and CDR2 SNEGSKA (reference sequence). The chain's CDR3 is CSANTGTGFSGELFF. As DNA, the CDR3 is TGCAGTGCCAACACCGGGACAGGCTTTAGCGGGGAGCTGTTTTTT.

The chain is built from TRBV6-1 and TRBJ1-1; no definite D call. The CDR3 covers 13 residues. The V gene lost 7 bases and the J gene lost 0 bases, with 9 bases spanning the gap. Per germline, CDR1 MNHNS and CDR2 SASEGT. The CDR3 spells CASTNSVNTEAFF. The CDR3 DNA sequence: TGTGCCAGCACAAACAGCGTGAACACTGAAGCTTTCTTT.

This clonotype occurred many times. The rearrangement links TRBV12-3 or TRBV12-4 to TRBJ2-1; D remains ambiguous. Trimming removed 5 bases from V and 4 bases from J, with 6 bases in between. CDR3 length equals 12 residues. Here the CDR3 reads CASSTEYNEQFF. The CDR3 DNA reads as TGTGCCAGCAGTACAGAGTACAATGAGCAGTTCTTC.

In the case of this clonotype: The germline gene is not matched at one end of the junction; a read error may be the cause. The chain joins TRBV7-9 to TRBJ2-2, with TRBD1 as a possible D gene (5 bases). Germline CDR1 SEHNR, CDR2 FQNEAQ (reference sequence). CDR3 length equals 14 residues. The CDR3 coding sequence is TGTACCAGCAGCCCTTCAGGGTCGGACGGGGAGCTGTTTTTT. It yields the protein CTSSPSGSDGELFF.

This clonotype appeared many times. The chain carries TRBV3-1 and TRBJ1-1; D remains unclear. The CDR3 has 13 amino acids. Trimming shortened V by 0 bases and J by 4 bases, and 6 bases separated the two germline ends. From germline, CDR1 is LGHDT and CDR2 YNNKEL (reference sequence). The CDR3 DNA follows: TGTGCCAGCAGCCAAGATAGTGTCACTGAAGCTTTCTTT. This codes for CASSQDSVTEAFF.

In the case of this clonotype: A much larger clone is a single base away; this may be a read error. The chain links TRBV20-1 to TRBJ2-5; D remains ambiguous. This CDR3 contains 14 residues. Germline CDR1 is DFQATT and CDR2 is SNEGSKA (reference sequence). Trimming removed 6 bases at V and 2 bases at J, with 16 bases between. The CDR3 region is CSAGPCGVQETQYF. CDR3 DNA sequence: TGCAGTGCCGGACCCTGTGGGGTTCAAGAGACCCAGTACTTC.

The chain recombines TRBV2 with TRBJ2-3; tentatively, D is TRBD1 (6 bases). Germline values: CDR1 SNHLY, CDR2 FYNNEI. Trimming took off 9 bases at V and 2 bases at J, with 12 bases between the two ends. CDR3 size: 13 residues. The DNA of the CDR3 is TGTGCCAGGAAACAGGGAAACACAGATACGCAGTATTTT. Translation gives CARKQGNTDTQYF.

In DNA form, the CDR3 reads TGCGCCAGCAGCCAATTCATCGCGCCGGAATATAATTCACCCCTCCACTTT. This gives the protein CASSQFIAPEYNSPLHF. V gene TRBV4-1 combines with J gene TRBJ1-6; D not resolved. The CDR3 is 17 residues long. Deletions cut 2 bases from V and 4 bases from J, with 15 bases between. Germline V gene data show CDR1 as MGHRA and CDR2 as YSYEKL.

This clonotype was recorded many times. The chain uses TRBV5-1 and TRBJ1-1; D ambiguous. This CDR3 spans 14 amino acids. The germline V gene encodes CDR1 SGHRS and CDR2 YFSETQ. Trimming removed 3 bases at V and 3 bases at J, with 12 bases between. This CDR3 reads CASSSLGQDTEAFF. The CDR3 nucleotides read TGCGCCAGCAGCTCCCTAGGGCAGGACACTGAAGCTTTCTTT.

This clonotype was seen many times. The V gene is TRBV20-1, the J gene TRBJ2-3, with 10 nucleotides matching TRBD2. In germline, CDR1 is DFQATT, CDR2 SNEGSKA (reference sequence). With 1 base clipped from V and 4 bases from J, the junction kept 5 bases outside the gene matches. The CDR3 is made up of 15 amino acids. The CDR3 DNA reads TGCAGTGCTAGAGTGGCTAGCGGGAGCCCAGATACGCAGTATTTT. Its protein product is CSARVASGSPDTQYF.

The genes are TRBV5-8 and TRBJ1-2; no clear D gene. Germline V gives CDR1 SGHTS, CDR2 YDEGEE. The length of the CDR3 is 12 residues. V lost 4 bases to trimming and J lost 4 bases, with 8 bases between them. This CDR3 reads CASSPWAYGYTF. Here the CDR3 DNA reads TGTGCCAGCAGCCCCTGGGCCTATGGCTACACCTTC.

This clonotype appeared many times. This chain uses TRBV10-3 with TRBJ2-7; 7 positions match TRBD1. CDR3 length: 13 amino acids. Germline CDR1 reads ENHRY; CDR2 reads SYGVKD. V was clipped by 10 bases and J by 3 bases; unmatched bases: 9. The CDR3 reads CATNRDSGYEQYF. The DNA of the CDR3 is TGTGCCACCAACCGGGACAGTGGCTACGAGCAGTACTTC.

This clonotype was detected ten times or more. This chain uses TRBV27 with TRBJ2-1, with 10 bases matching TRBD2. This CDR3 is built from 16 residues. Germline CDR1 and CDR2: MNHEY and SMNVEV (reference sequence). The junction had 13 bases not matched to a gene; V was cut back by 5 bases and J by 9 bases. The DNA for the CDR3 is TGTGCCAGCAGTCCCAGGCTAGCGGGAGATATTACTGAGCAGTTCTTC. It yields the protein CASSPRLAGDITEQFF.

This clonotype has only a few counts. CDR3 nucleotides: TGTGCCAGCAGTGAAAGTAAAAGGGTTCAGCCCCAGCATTTT. This encodes CASSESKRVQPQHF. The rearrangement links TRBV2 to TRBJ1-5; D is undetermined. Trimming shortened V by 2 bases and J by 6 bases, and 11 bases separated the two germline ends. CDR3 length: 14 amino acids. Germline lookup yields CDR1 SNHLY and CDR2 FYNNEI.

This clonotype has a handful of counts. The rearrangement links TRBV16 to TRBJ1-1, with a tentative D call TRBD1 (6 bases). The germline gives CDR1 KGHSY, CDR2 FQNENV. The CDR3 sequence is 14 residues long. Trimming took 4 bases from V and 6 from J, leaving 15 bases between them. This CDR3 reads CASSLQQGISEAFF. Written as DNA, the CDR3 is TGTGCCAGCAGCCTTCAACAGGGAATTTCTGAAGCTTTCTTT.

On this clonotype itself: One end of the junction varies from germline; a read error may be responsible. V and J are TRBV20-1 and TRBJ2-7, with a tentative D call TRBD1 (5 bases). CDR1 DFQATT and CDR2 SNEGSKA come from the germline V gene (reference sequence). There are 17 residues in the CDR3. CDR3 residues: CCARGPQAGDSSYEQYF. CDR3 nucleotides: TGCTGTGCTAGAGGTCCGCAGGCAGGCGACAGTTCCTACGAGCAGTACTTC.

At least ten counts were recorded for this clonotype. J is TRBJ2-1 and V is TRBV11-2; weak D call: TRBD2 (6 bases). Germline CDR1 SGHAT, CDR2 FQNNGV. CDR3 length: 18 residues. With 3 bases removed from V and 6 bases from J, the gap between germline ends came to 24 bases. The CDR3 protein is CASSLGGSGASFGNEQFF. DNA for the CDR3: TGTGCCAGCAGCTTGGGGGGTAGCGGAGCGTCCTTTGGCAATGAGCAGTTCTTC.

This clonotype was observed many times. The chain couples TRBV28 to TRBJ2-3, with TRBD2 matching 9 bases. V trimming: 2 bases; J trimming: 1 base; junction bases outside the gene matches: 4. The CDR3 covers 16 residues. Germline loops: CDR1 MDHEN, CDR2 SYDVKM. Here the CDR3 reads CASSLLGGRGTDTQYF. The CDR3 DNA reads TGTGCCAGCAGTTTACTGGGCGGGAGGGGCACAGATACGCAGTATTTT.

This clonotype was seen ten or more times. This chain uses TRBV12-3 or TRBV12-4 with TRBJ2-1, with 7 bases that match TRBD1. J was trimmed by 7 bases and V by 5 bases; bases with no gene match: 11. This CDR3 has 15 residues. The CDR3 region is CASSPTGTASNEQFF. CDR3 sequence (DNA): TGTGCCAGCAGTCCTACCGGGACAGCGTCTAATGAGCAGTTCTTC.

The V and J genes are TRBV11-1 and TRBJ2-1; TRBD2 matches at 9 bases. The germline V gene has CDR1 SGHAT and CDR2 FQDESV (reference sequence). The CDR3 length is 18 residues. The J segment lost 5 bases and the V segment lost 4 bases, leaving 15 bases of the junction unmatched. This chain's CDR3 is CASSSTAPTSGSHNEQFF. In nucleotides, the CDR3 is TGTGCCAGCAGCTCCACAGCTCCGACTAGCGGATCGCACAATGAGCAGTTCTTC.

In this sample, this clonotype turned up many times. V gene TRBV20-1 combines with J gene TRBJ1-1; D gene ambiguous. This CDR3 has 13 amino acids. Trimming took off 4 bases at V and 10 bases at J, with 19 bases between the two ends. Germline assignment: CDR1 DFQATT and CDR2 SNEGSKA (reference sequence). This CDR3 reads CSANIDRGGRAFF. The CDR3 nucleotides read TGCAGTGCTAATATTGACCGGGGTGGGCGAGCTTTCTTT.

In this sample, this clonotype turned up a few times. In nucleotides, the CDR3 is TGTGCCTGGAGGGGAACCCTTCTCACCTTC. Its translation: CAWRGTLLTF. The gene calls are TRBV30 and TRBJ1-2; D is unclear. Germline V gene lookup returns CDR1 GTSNPN and CDR2 SVGIG (reference sequence). CDR3 length equals 10 residues. Trimming shortened V by 3 bases and J by 13 bases, and 12 bases separated the two germline ends. The full variable domain, with the rest looked up from reference TRBV30 and TRBJ1-2, is SQTIHQWPATLVQPVGSPLSLECTVEGTSNPNLYWYRQAAGRGLQLLFYSVGIGQISSEVPQNLSASRPQDRQFILSSKKLLLSDSGFYLCAWRGTLLTFGSGTRLTVV.

This clonotype occurred many times. The chain has TRBV29-1 and TRBJ1-5; 9 bases line up with TRBD1. After removal of 4 bases from V and 6 bases from J, the junction contained 7 bases not matched to a gene. The CDR3 contains 14 residues. From germline, CDR1 is SQVTM and CDR2 ANQGSEA. The DNA of the CDR3 is TGCAGCGTTGCTAGGACAGGGGCAGGTCAGCCCCAGCATTTT. Translation: CSVARTGAGQPQHF.

V and J are TRBV11-2 and TRBJ2-3, with D hard to call. The CDR3 has 11 amino acids. V was cut by 5 bases and J by 14 bases, with 14 bases left in between. Germline CDR1 reads SGHAT; CDR2 reads FQNNGV. The CDR3 is CASSTGYRAYF. The CDR3 bases are TGTGCCAGCAGCACCGGCTACCGGGCGTATTTT.

This clonotype was picked up a small number of times. This chain joins TRBV27 and TRBJ1-6, with a possible D match to TRBD1 (5 bases). Trimming stripped 5 bases from V and 4 bases from J, with 15 bases between. The CDR3 is made up of 16 amino acids. Germline V gene data show CDR1 as MNHEY and CDR2 as SMNVEV (reference sequence). Written as DNA, the CDR3 is TGTGCCAGCAGTCTGGGGACCCTGGGGTATAATTCACCCCTCCACTTT. Translation: CASSLGTLGYNSPLHF.

Many counts were recorded for this clonotype. The J gene is TRBJ2-2, the V gene TRBV9; the D gene is possibly TRBD1 (7 bases). Germline V CDR1 and CDR2: SGDLS, YYNGEE. With 2 bases removed from V and 3 bases from J, the gap between germline ends came to 8 bases. The CDR3 loop spans 14 amino acids. The CDR3 bases are TGTGCCAGCAGCGTCAGGGGGGACACCGGGGAGCTGTTTTTT. This sequence encodes CASSVRGDTGELFF.